The rows below give T cell receptor beta chains drawn from one sample of a study of CXCR3-negative and CXCR3-positive naive CD8 T cells. Reanalyzing the 5' RACE reads, TCRdb keeps one entry per CDR3 protein, without DNA. The sample holds around 160,000 distinct CDR3 sequences. Sequencing was carried out using naive CXCR3+ CD8+ T cells from blood. The receptors here all came from a human donor in good health. Some clones in this sample may be carry-over from other donors' samples. Both conserved end residues are part of each CDR3.

TRBJ2-1	16	TRBV11-1	CASSLAGDRFYNEQFF
TRBJ2-5	14	TRBV7-9	CASSLGRGPETQYF
TRBJ1-1	14	TRBV4-1	CASSPPTVNTEAFF
TRBJ1-3	17	TRBV21-1	CASGAQGYAHSGNTIYF
TRBJ2-3	14	TRBV6-4	CASSDSEGTDTQYF
TRBJ1-1	14	TRBV7-3	CASSPDGLNTEAFF
TRBJ2-3	15	TRBV6-2/TRBV6-3	CASRPITSDGDTQYF
TRBJ2-2	16	TRBV14	CASSLGTGIFTGELFF
TRBJ2-3	15	TRBV7-3	CASSLTSGGTDTQYF
TRBJ2-7	15	TRBV7-2	CASREDPGVTYEQYF
TRBJ1-2	14	TRBV7-8	CASSSDTLTNGYTF
TRBJ2-6	13	TRBV6-6	CASSPTGANVLTF
TRBJ2-7	13	TRBV20-1	CSVPRGGADEQYF
TRBJ2-3	17	TRBV4-1	CASSQESAGGMADTQYF
TRBJ2-5	15	TRBV5-1	CASSSSGGALETQYF
TRBJ1-4	15	TRBV9	CASSATGATNEKLFF
TRBJ2-1	13	TRBV2	CASSERGQGEQFF
TRBJ1-2	18	TRBV12-3/TRBV12-4	CASSTPPRWTGRLGGYTF
TRBJ1-1	13	TRBV27	CASSLMSGTEAFF
TRBJ2-7	16	TRBV6-2/TRBV6-3	CASSLTGEWSSYEQYF
TRBJ2-3	15	TRBV6-5	CASSYSSVGADTQYF
TRBJ1-5	14	TRBV7-8	CASSPPESNQPQHF
TRBJ2-2	15	TRBV29-1	CSVVLLKLNTGELFF
TRBJ1-5	14	TRBV28	CASSPIWSNQPQHF
TRBJ2-7	14	TRBV7-3	CASSRAGQNYEQYF
TRBJ2-7	17	TRBV7-6	CASSSWGGDPSSYEQYF
TRBJ2-7	13	TRBV28	CASFSASSYEQYF
TRBJ2-3	17	TRBV12-3/TRBV12-4	CASSLGPRGLHTDTQYF
TRBJ2-2	12	TRBV29-1	CSVELGAGELFF
TRBJ1-2	14	TRBV29-1	CSVYYPGSSGGYTF
TRBJ2-5	14	TRBV29-1	CSAVGQGWQETQYF
TRBJ1-2	11	TRBV6-2/TRBV6-3	CATYGPLGYTF
TRBJ2-5	12	TRBV20-1	CSATSGGKTQYF
TRBJ2-5	14	TRBV12-3/TRBV12-4	CASSFGVGQETQYF
TRBJ1-1	14	TRBV7-6	CASSTGTPPTEAFF
TRBJ2-7	13	TRBV4-1	CASSQGPGWEQYF
TRBJ2-5	14	TRBV7-7	CASSHSGSQETQYF
TRBJ2-2	13	TRBV7-3	CASSLGFTGELFF
TRBJ2-7	15	TRBV5-5	CASSLAGQLTYEQYF
TRBJ2-7	18	TRBV28	CASSFSGPSGTWLYEQYF
TRBJ2-3	16	TRBV12-3/TRBV12-4	CASSGLGDQSTDTQYF